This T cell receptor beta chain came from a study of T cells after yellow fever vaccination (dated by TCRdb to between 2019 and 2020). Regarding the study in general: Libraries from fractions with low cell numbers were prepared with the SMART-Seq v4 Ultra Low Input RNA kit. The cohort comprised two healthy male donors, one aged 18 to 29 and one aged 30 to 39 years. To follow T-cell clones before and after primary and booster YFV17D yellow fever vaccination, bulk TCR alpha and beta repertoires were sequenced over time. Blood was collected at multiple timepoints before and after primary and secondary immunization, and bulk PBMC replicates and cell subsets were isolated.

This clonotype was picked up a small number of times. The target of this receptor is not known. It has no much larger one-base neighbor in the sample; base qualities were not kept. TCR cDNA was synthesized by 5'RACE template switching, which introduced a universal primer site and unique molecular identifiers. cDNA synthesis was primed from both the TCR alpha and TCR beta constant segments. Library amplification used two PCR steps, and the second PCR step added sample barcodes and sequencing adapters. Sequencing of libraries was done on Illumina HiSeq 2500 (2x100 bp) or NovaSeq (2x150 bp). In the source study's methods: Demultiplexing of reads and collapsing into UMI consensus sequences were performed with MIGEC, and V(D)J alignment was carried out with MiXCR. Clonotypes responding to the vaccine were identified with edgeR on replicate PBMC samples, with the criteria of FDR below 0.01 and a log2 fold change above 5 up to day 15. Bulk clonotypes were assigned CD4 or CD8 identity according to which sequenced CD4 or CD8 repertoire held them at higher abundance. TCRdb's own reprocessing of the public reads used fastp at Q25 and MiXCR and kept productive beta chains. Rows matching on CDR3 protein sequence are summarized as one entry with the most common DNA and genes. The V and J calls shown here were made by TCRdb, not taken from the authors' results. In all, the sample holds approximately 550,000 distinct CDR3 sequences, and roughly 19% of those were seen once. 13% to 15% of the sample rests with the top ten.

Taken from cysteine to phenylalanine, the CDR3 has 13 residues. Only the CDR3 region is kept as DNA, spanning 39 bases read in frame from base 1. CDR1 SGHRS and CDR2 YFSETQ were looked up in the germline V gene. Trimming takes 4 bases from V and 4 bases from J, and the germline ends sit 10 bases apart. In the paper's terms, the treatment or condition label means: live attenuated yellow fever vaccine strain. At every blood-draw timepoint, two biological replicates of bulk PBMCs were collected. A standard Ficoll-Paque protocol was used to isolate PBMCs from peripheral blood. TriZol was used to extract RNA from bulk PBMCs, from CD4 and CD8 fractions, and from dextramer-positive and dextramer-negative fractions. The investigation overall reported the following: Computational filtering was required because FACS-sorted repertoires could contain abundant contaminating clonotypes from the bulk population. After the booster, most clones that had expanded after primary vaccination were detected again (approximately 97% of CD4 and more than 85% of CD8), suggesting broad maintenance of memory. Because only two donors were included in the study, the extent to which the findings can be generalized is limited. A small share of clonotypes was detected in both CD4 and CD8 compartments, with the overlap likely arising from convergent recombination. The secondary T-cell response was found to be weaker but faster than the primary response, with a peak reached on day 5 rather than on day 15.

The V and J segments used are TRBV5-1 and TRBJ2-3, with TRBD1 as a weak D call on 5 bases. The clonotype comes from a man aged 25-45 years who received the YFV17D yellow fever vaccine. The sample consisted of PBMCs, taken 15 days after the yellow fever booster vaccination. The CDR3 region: CASSGRVADTQYF. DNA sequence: TGCGCCAGCAGCGGCAGGGTGGCAGATACGCAGTATTTT.